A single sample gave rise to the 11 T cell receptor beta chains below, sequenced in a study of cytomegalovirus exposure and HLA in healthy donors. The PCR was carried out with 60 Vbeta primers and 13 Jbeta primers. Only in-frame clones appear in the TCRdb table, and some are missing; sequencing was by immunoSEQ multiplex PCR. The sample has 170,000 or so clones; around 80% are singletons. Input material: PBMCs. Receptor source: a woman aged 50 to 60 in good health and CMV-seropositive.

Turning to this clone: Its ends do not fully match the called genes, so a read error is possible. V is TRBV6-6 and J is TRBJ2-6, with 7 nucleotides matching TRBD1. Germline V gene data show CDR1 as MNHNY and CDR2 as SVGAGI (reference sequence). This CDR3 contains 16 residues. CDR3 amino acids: CASSFDRAAGANALTF. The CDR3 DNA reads TGTGCCAGCAGTTTCGACAGGGCGGCTGGGGCCAACGCCCTGACTTTC.

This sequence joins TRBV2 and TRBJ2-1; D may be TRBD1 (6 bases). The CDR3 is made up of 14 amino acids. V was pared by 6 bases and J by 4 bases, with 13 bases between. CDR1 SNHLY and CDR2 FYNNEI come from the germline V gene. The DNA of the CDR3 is TGTGCCAGCAGCCGGACAGTACTTTACAATGAGCAGTTCTTC. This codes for CASSRTVLYNEQFF. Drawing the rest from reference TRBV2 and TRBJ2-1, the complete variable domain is EPEVTQTPSHQVTQMGQEVILRCVPISNHLYFYWYRQILGQKVEFLVSFYNNEISEKSEIFDDQFSVERPDGSNFTLKIRSTKLEDSAMYFCASSRTVLYNEQFFGPGTRLTVL.

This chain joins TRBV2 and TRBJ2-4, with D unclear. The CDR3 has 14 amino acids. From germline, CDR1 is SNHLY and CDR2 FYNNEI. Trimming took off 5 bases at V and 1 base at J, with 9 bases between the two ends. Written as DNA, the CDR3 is TGTGCCAGCAGTCCGACTTGGGCCAAAAACATTCAGTACTTC. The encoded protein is CASSPTWAKNIQYF.

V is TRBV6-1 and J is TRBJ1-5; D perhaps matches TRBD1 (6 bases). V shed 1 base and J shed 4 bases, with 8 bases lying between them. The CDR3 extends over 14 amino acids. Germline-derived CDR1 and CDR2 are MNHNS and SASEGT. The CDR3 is CASSEVRGNQPQHF. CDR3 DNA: TGTGCCAGCAGTGAAGTCAGGGGTAATCAGCCCCAGCATTTT.

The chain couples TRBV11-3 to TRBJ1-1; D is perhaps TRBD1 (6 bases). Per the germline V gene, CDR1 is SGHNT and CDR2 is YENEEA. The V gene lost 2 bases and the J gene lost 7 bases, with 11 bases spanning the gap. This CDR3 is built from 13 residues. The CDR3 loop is CASSLTGSGEAFF. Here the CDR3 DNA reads TGTGCCAGCAGCTTAACAGGGAGTGGTGAAGCTTTCTTT.

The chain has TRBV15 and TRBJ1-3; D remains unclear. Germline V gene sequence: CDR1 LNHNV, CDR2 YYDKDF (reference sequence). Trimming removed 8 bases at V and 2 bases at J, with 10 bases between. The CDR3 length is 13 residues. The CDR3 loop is CATHSATGNTIYF. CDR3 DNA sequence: TGTGCCACCCACAGTGCAACTGGAAACACCATATATTTT.

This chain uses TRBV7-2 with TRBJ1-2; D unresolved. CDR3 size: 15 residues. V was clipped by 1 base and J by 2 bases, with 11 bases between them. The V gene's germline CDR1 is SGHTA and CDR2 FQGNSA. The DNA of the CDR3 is TGTGCCAGCAGCTTAGTTGTCTCCTTGAACTATGGCTACACCTTC. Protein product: CASSLVVSLNYGYTF.

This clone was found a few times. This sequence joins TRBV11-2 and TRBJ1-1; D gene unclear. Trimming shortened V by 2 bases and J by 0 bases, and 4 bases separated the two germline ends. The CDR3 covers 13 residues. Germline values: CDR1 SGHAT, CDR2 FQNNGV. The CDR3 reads CASSLSLNTEAFF. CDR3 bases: TGTGCCAGCAGCTTAAGCCTGAACACTGAAGCTTTCTTT.

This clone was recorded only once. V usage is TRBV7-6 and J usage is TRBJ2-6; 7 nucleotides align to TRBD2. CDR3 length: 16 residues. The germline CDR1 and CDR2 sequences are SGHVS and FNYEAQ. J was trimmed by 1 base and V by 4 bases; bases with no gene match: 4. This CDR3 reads CASSSTGGSGANVLTF. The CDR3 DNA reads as TGTGCCAGCAGCTCCACGGGAGGATCTGGGGCCAACGTCCTGACTTTC. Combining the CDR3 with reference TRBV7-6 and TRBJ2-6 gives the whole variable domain GAGVSQSPRYKVTKRGQDVALRCDPISGHVSLYWYRQALGQGPEFLTYFNYEAQQDKSGLPNDRFSAERPEGSISTLTIQRTEQRDSAMYRCASSSTGGSGANVLTFGAGSRLTVL.

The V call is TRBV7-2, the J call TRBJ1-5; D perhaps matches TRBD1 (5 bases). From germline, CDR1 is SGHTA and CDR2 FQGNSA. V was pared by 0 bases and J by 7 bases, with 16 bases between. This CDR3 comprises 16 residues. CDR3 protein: CASSLANQGGRQPQHF. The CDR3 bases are TGTGCCAGCAGCTTAGCCAATCAGGGAGGTAGGCAGCCCCAGCATTTT.

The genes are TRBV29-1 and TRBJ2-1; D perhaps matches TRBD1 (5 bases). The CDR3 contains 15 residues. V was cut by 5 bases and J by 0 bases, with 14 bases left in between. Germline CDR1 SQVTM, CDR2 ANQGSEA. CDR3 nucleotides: TGCAGCGTTCGACCTACAGGCCGCTCCTACAATGAGCAGTTCTTC. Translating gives CSVRPTGRSYNEQFF.